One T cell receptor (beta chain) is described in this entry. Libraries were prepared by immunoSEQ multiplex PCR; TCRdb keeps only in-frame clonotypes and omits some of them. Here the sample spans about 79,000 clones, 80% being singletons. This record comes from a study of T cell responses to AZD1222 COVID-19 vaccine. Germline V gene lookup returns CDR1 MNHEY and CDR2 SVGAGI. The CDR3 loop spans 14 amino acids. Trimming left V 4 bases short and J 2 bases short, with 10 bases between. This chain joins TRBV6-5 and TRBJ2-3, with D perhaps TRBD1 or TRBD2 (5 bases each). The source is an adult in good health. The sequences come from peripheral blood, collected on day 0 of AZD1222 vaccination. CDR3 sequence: CASSWGRNTDTQYF. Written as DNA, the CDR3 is TGTGCCAGCAGTTGGGGACGGAACACAGATACGCAGTATTTT.